The sequence of this T cell receptor beta chain was determined in a study of blood T cells in healthy people across ages (dated by TCRdb to about 2015). For the wider study: Template switching captured roughly one uniquely barcoded TCR beta cDNA molecule per two T cells in model experiments. Age-related changes in TCR beta repertoire diversity were measured in the study by deep sequencing normalized with unique cDNA molecular identifiers. Four age groups were formed from the donors: young (average approximately 15 years), middle-aged (approximately 40), aged (approximately 60) and long-lived (around 82). To avoid experimental bias, donors of different ages were distributed randomly across sequencing lanes. Using the same blood draw, the study looked at two additional independent replicas of 1 million unique cDNA reads for two donors, one aged 18 to 30 and the other aged 80 or older. Study-wide conclusions, independent of this receptor: Compared with the aged group, the long-lived group had more naive CD4+ T cells, fewer expanded clones and increased TCR diversity, suggesting age selection. Estimates of total diversity from one million sequenced T cells were regarded as lower bounds and underestimates. Donor CMV infection status was unknown, potentially confounding age-related changes in expanded clonotypes. The percentage of naive T cells measured by flow cytometry correlated strongly with observed TCR beta diversity. As age increased, observed TCR beta diversity per million T cells dropped in a roughly linear way, and a significant reduction was already evident by age 40. Because profiling used bulk unsorted PBMCs, naive and antigen-experienced compartments could not be compared conclusively.

The roughly 39 donors, aged 6 to 90 years, were systemically healthy Caucasian individuals from Russia. Each donor gave 9 to 10 milliliters of peripheral blood, collected into EDTA-treated Vacutainer tubes. PBMCs were isolated by Ficoll-Paque density-gradient centrifugation, with at least 6 million obtained per sample. Trizol reagent was used to extract total RNA from the PBMCs, yielding at least 5.5 micrograms per sample. The percentages of naive CD45RAhigh/CD27high T cells were determined by flow cytometry on a PBMC aliquot from every donor. Library preparation used 5' RACE. Sequencer: Illumina HiSeq 2500. A second roughly 7 to 12 cycle PCR used a sample-barcoded 5' primer and a J-beta primer mix. A unique molecular identifier was introduced onto each TCR beta cDNA molecule by a template-switch 5' adaptor carrying 12 random nucleotides. Each sample yielded at least 3 million CDR3-containing paired-end reads. All of the RNA was converted into first-strand cDNA using the Mint cDNA synthesis kit, with a TRBC-specific oligonucleotide serving as the primer. After uracil-DNA glycosylase treatment, a first 18-cycle PCR used universal primers M1SS and BC2_uni_R on all cDNA. The study's processing was this. Normalization of each sample was performed by random selection of 1 million high-quality reads, each carrying a distinct molecular identifier. Instead of being binned into consensus sequences, reads that shared molecular identifiers were thrown out. CDR3 identification, clonotype clustering and error correction used MiTCR with a Q25 quality threshold and the strictest error-elimination algorithm. A nonparametric unseen species model with Euler transformation was used to estimate lower-bound total TCR beta diversity. TCRdb cleaned the public reads at Q25 with fastp, built clones with MiXCR and kept in-frame beta chains. Rows matching on CDR3 protein sequence are summarized as one entry with the most common DNA and genes. The V and J calls were not made by the authors but by TCRdb's processing. Counted in this sample were about 580,000 distinct CDR3 sequences; around 48% of them appeared once. Approximately 23% of the sample is in the top ten clones.

This clonotype was seen only a few times. No cognate antigen has been identified for it. No qualities accompany the bases; no much larger clone lies one base away. Taken from cysteine to phenylalanine, the CDR3 has 16 residues. Only CDR3 DNA remains: 48 bases, in frame from the first base. CDR1 and CDR2 (DFQATT, SNEGSKA) derive from the germline V gene (reference sequence). V is cut by 4 bases and J by 2 bases, and the space between the germline ends is 18 bases. In this chain, TRBV20-1 is recombined with TRBJ2-1; matching of 5 bases hints at TRBD2 as the D gene. This sequence was found in a man of 80 years or more in good health. What was sequenced was blood. The CDR3 sequence is CSATIPSNGAYNEQFF. The nucleotide sequence is TGCAGTGCTACCATACCGTCGAACGGGGCCTACAATGAGCAGTTCTTC.